Listed here are 10 T cell receptor beta chains from one sample, sequenced in a study of OX40 agonist ivuxolimab in advanced cancers. Repertoires were generated with immunoSEQ multiplex PCR, while TCRdb's copy carries only in-frame clones and drops some. In the table there are fewer than 65,000 clones, 86% of which are singletons. Sequenced material: CD4+ or CD8+ T cells sorted from blood, taken in a trial of the OX40 agonist ivuxolimab. These TCRs come from an adult with an advanced solid tumor such as melanoma, head and neck, liver or kidney cancer.

The chain recombines TRBV11-2 with TRBJ2-3; D uncertain. The CDR3 covers 15 residues. V gave up 1 base and J gave up 5 bases, with 13 bases separating them. Germline V gives CDR1 SGHAT, CDR2 FQNNGV. The CDR3 is CASSLVSVWGDTQYF. Written as DNA, the CDR3 is TGTGCCAGCAGCTTAGTTTCGGTGTGGGGAGATACGCAGTATTTT.

This chain joins TRBV5-7 and TRBJ2-5, with 9 bases that match TRBD2. TRBV5-7 is assigned to the ORF class and has an uncertain function. The CDR3 is made up of 15 amino acids. With 4 bases clipped from V and 0 bases from J, the junction kept 4 bases outside the gene matches. In DNA form, the CDR3 reads TGTGCCAGCAGCACGGGACTAGCCAACCAAGAGACCCAGTACTTC. Translation gives CASSTGLANQETQYF.

The rearrangement joins TRBV7-8 to TRBJ2-3; D call uncertain. CDR1 and CDR2 from the germline V gene are SGHVS and FQNEAQ. This CDR3 has 13 residues. V was trimmed by 2 bases and J by 5 bases, leaving 8 bases between them. The CDR3 reads CASSLSLRDTQYF. The CDR3 DNA sequence: TGTGCCAGCAGCTTATCCCTGCGAGATACGCAGTATTTT.

The V gene is TRBV28, the J gene TRBJ2-7; TRBD1 matches 7 bases. Germline V gene lookup returns CDR1 MDHEN and CDR2 SYDVKM. The CDR3 has 13 amino acids. Germline trimming cut 6 bases from V and 3 bases from J; bases unmatched to any gene: 5. The CDR3 sequence: CASSRDRGYEQYF. DNA of the CDR3: TGTGCCAGCAGCCGGGACAGAGGCTACGAGCAGTACTTC.

This clone was seen only a few times. The chain recombines TRBV5-1 with TRBJ1-1; unclear D gene. Trimming stripped 2 bases from V and 6 bases from J, with 5 bases between. The CDR3 is 11 amino acids. Germline V lookup: CDR1 SGHRS, CDR2 YFSETQ. The CDR3 loop is CASSLGPEAFF. CDR3 DNA sequence: TGCGCCAGCAGCTTAGGCCCTGAAGCTTTCTTT. The full variable domain, its missing parts supplied by reference TRBV5-1 and TRBJ1-1, is KAGVTQTPRYLIKTRGQQVTLSCSPISGHRSVSWYQQTPGQGLQFLFEYFSETQRNKGNFPGRFSGRQFSNSRSEMNVSTLELGDSALYLCASSLGPEAFFGQGTRLTVV.

Only one count was recorded for this clone. The genes are TRBV10-3 and TRBJ1-4; D is uncertain. Trimming cost V 3 bases and J 6 bases, with 14 bases left between them. The germline V gene encodes CDR1 ENHRY and CDR2 SYGVKD. CDR3 length: 15 residues. The chain's CDR3 is CAISDPTRRHEKLFF. DNA for the CDR3: TGTGCCATCAGTGATCCGACCCGGAGACATGAAAAACTGTTTTTT.

The chain links TRBV7-9 to TRBJ1-1; D not certain. Per the germline V gene, CDR1 is SEHNR and CDR2 is FQNEAQ (reference sequence). V was pared by 4 bases and J by 10 bases, with 7 bases between. The CDR3 is made up of 10 amino acids. The CDR3 coding sequence is TGTGCCAGCAGCTCATATGGAGCTTTCTTT. Translated: CASSSYGAFF.

The chain recombines TRBV7-8 with TRBJ1-1, with 9 bases fitting TRBD1. This CDR3 spans 16 amino acids. V shed 3 bases, J shed 4 bases, and the junction held 9 bases outside the gene matches. Germline CDR1 and CDR2: SGHVS and FQNEAQ. The CDR3 here is CASSLMKGQGSTEAFF. The CDR3 DNA reads as TGTGCCAGCAGCTTGATGAAGGGACAGGGATCCACTGAAGCTTTCTTT.

This chain connects TRBV5-8 to TRBJ2-5; D gene ambiguous. V gave up 1 base and J gave up 9 bases, with 10 bases separating them. This CDR3 comprises 12 residues. CDR1 SGHTS and CDR2 YDEGEE come from the germline V gene. The CDR3 reads CASSLPPAPQYF. CDR3 DNA sequence: TGTGCCAGCAGCTTGCCCCCGGCCCCCCAGTACTTC.

The chain couples TRBV5-1 to TRBJ2-3; 16 bases match TRBD2. This CDR3 spans 16 amino acids. Germline-derived CDR1 and CDR2 are SGHRS and YFSETQ. V shed 4 bases, J shed 6 bases, and the junction held 5 bases outside the gene matches. The CDR3: CASSLGLAGGPDTQYF. DNA of the CDR3: TGCGCCAGCAGCCTGGGACTAGCGGGAGGGCCCGATACGCAGTATTTT.